What follows describes a single T cell receptor (beta chain). Its specificity is not known. The junction differs from germline at one of its ends, possibly a read error. TCRdb re-called the reads through MiXCR, storing one row per CDR3 protein. The sample lists more than 200,000 distinct CDR3 sequences; approximately 8.3% were seen once. The source of the sample is a study of T cell repertoires in cytomegalovirus infection. Study-wide context: Indications of both CMV infection and matching HLA type were provided by public TCR beta signatures. Study-wide points: Cumulative frequency of public TCR beta families picked out carriers of CMV plus the relevant HLA. Ex vivo, HLA-C-restricted CMV-specific TCR beta clonotypes prevailed over the rest of the response.

CDR1 DFQATT and CDR2 SNEGSKA come from the germline V gene (reference sequence). CDR3 length: 15 residues. Sequences were obtained from PBMCs. The chain has TRBV20-1 and TRBJ1-5; D is perhaps TRBD1 (6 bases). This TCR came from a human donor in good health (CMV status not recorded). Some clones in this sample may be carry-over from other donors' samples. The CDR3 DNA reads as TGCAGTGCTCGAGAGATAGGACAGCTAGATCAGCCCCAGCATTTT. Translating it yields CSAREIGQLDQPQHF.